These 23 T cell receptor beta chains came from one sample sequenced in a study of immune cell composition in non-small cell lung cancer. The protocol was immunoSEQ multiplex PCR, while the TCRdb copy is restricted to in-frame clones and leaves out a portion. The sample comprises approximately 2,000 clones, about four fifths of which are singletons, and just over 9.5% rests with the top ten. The sequenced sample was lung tumor tissue. These receptors were obtained from a human donor with non-small cell lung cancer.

There are a few counts of this clone. The genes are TRBV7-2 and TRBJ1-1; TRBD1 might be the D (6 bases). Germline lookup yields CDR1 SGHTA and CDR2 FQGNSA. The CDR3 loop spans 14 amino acids. V dropped 1 base and J dropped 4 bases, with 10 bases sitting between them. The DNA of the CDR3 is TGTGCCAGCAGCTTAGACAACAGGGCCACTGAAGCTTTCTTT. Translation gives CASSLDNRATEAFF.

The chain employs TRBV10-3 and TRBJ2-5, with unresolved D. CDR3 length equals 12 residues. Trimming stripped 3 bases from V and 3 bases from J, with 5 bases between. The germline CDR1 and CDR2 sequences are ENHRY and SYGVKD. CDR3 DNA sequence: TGTGCCATCAGTGACCCAAAAGAGACCCAGTACTTC. It translates to CAISDPKETQYF.

This chain joins TRBV19 and TRBJ2-3, with TRBD2 as a possible D gene (6 bases). The CDR3 length is 14 residues. Germline V CDR1 and CDR2: LNHDA, SQIVND (reference sequence). The V gene lost 3 bases and the J gene lost 1 base, with 8 bases spanning the gap. CDR3 bases: TGTGCCAGTAGTATTTGGGGGGGCACAGATACGCAGTATTTT. This encodes CASSIWGGTDTQYF.

Relative to its sample, this clone is hyperexpanded. The V gene is TRBV4-1, the J gene TRBJ2-7, with 10 bases aligning to TRBD2. The germline V gene encodes CDR1 MGHRA and CDR2 YSYEKL. This CDR3 has 15 amino acids. The ends lost 0 bases at V and 10 bases at J; junction bases unmatched: 9. The CDR3 coding sequence is TGCGCCAGCAGCCAAGAAACTGCTAGCGGGAGCGGTCAGTACTTC. Residues: CASSQETASGSGQYF.

With respect to this clone: A far larger clone is a single base away, which makes a read error likely. J is TRBJ1-2 and V is TRBV7-2; 7 bases line up with TRBD1. The CDR3 covers 14 residues. V shed 3 bases, J shed 5 bases, and the junction held 6 bases outside the gene matches. Germline values: CDR1 SGHTA, CDR2 FQGNSA. The CDR3 sequence is CASSLGDRTYGYTF. The CDR3 DNA reads as TGTGCCAGCAGCTTGGGGGACAGAACGTATGGCTACACCTTC.

This clone was seen just once. The J gene is TRBJ1-4, the V gene TRBV29-1; D is perhaps TRBD1 (6 bases). From germline, CDR1 is SQVTM and CDR2 ANQGSEA. The CDR3 runs to 12 residues. Trimming shortened V by 6 bases and J by 3 bases, and 8 bases separated the two germline ends. CDR3 residues: CSVQGSNEKLFF. CDR3 nucleotides: TGCAGCGTACAGGGTTCTAATGAAAAACTGTTTTTT.

The chain combines TRBV19 with TRBJ1-1; tentative D call: TRBD1 (6 bases). CDR1 and CDR2 from the germline V gene are LNHDA and SQIVND (reference sequence). CDR3 size: 13 residues. V was clipped by 6 bases and J by 4 bases, with 12 bases between them. For the CDR3, the DNA is TGTGCCAGTAGAAGCCAAGGGGGCACTGAAGCTTTCTTT. Amino acids: CASRSQGGTEAFF.

The chain combines TRBV6-5 with TRBJ2-1; TRBD2 agrees at 8 bases. There are 16 residues in the CDR3. The germline gives CDR1 MNHEY, CDR2 SVGAGI. J was trimmed by 8 bases and V by 2 bases; bases with no gene match: 11. The CDR3 loop is CASSYRGLARSDEQFF. The CDR3 coding sequence is TGTGCCAGCAGTTACCGAGGACTAGCAAGAAGCGATGAGCAGTTCTTC.

A word on this clone: One end of the junction is discordant with germline, which a read error may explain. The chain combines TRBV4-1 with TRBJ2-1; 8 bases match TRBD2. CDR3 length: 15 amino acids. Germline CDR1 is MGHRA and CDR2 is YSYEKL. CDR3 protein: CASSQEMGLSGKELF. CDR3 sequence (DNA): TGCGCCAGCAGCCAAGAGATGGGTCTTAGCGGGAAAGAACTCTTC.

As DNA, the CDR3 is TGTGCCAGTAGTATGGGACTAGCGGGCCTCCGATCCGGGGAGCTGTTTTTT. Its translation is CASSMGLAGLRSGELFF. The gene calls are TRBV19 and TRBJ2-2, with 12 nucleotides matching TRBD2. The CDR3 extends over 17 amino acids. V was clipped by 3 bases and J by 6 bases; unmatched bases: 8. CDR1 and CDR2 (germline): LNHDA, SQIVND (reference sequence).

This clone was observed once. CDR3 nucleotides: TGTGCCAGTAGTATCGGTGCCGGGACAGGGGGCAGGGAGACCCAGTACTTC. This gives the protein CASSIGAGTGGRETQYF. The chain couples TRBV19 to TRBJ2-5, with TRBD1 matching 12 bases. The trim removed 3 bases at V and 5 bases at J, leaving 10 bases unmatched. The CDR3 runs 17 residues. Germline CDR1 LNHDA, CDR2 SQIVND (reference sequence).

This clone turned up a few times. The J gene is TRBJ1-3, the V gene TRBV10-3; D perhaps matches TRBD1 (5 bases). Trimming took 3 bases from V and 3 from J, leaving 9 bases between them. This CDR3 region has 14 residues. Germline V CDR1 and CDR2: ENHRY, SYGVKD. CDR3 protein: CAISDREYGNTIYF. The CDR3 bases are TGTGCCATCAGTGACAGGGAATATGGAAACACCATATATTTT.

This chain uses TRBV25-1 with TRBJ1-2; 9 bases agree with TRBD1. This CDR3 has 14 amino acids. The J segment lost 5 bases and the V segment lost 9 bases, leaving 10 bases of the junction unmatched. Germline-derived CDR1 and CDR2 are MGHDK and SYGVNS. CDR3 amino acids: CARKRTGERYGYTF. The CDR3 nucleotides are TGTGCCAGAAAACGGACAGGGGAGCGGTATGGCTACACCTTC.

This chain uses TRBV2 with TRBJ2-1; 12 nucleotides match TRBD2. With V trimmed by 2 bases and J by 4 bases, 0 bases remained unmatched. The CDR3 covers 15 residues. Germline loops: CDR1 SNHLY, CDR2 FYNNEI. The CDR3 DNA sequence: TGTGCCAGCAGTGAACTAGCGGGAGGGTACAATGAGCAGTTCTTC. Encoded protein: CASSELAGGYNEQFF.

V and J are TRBV5-6 and TRBJ1-2, with D possibly TRBD1 on 5 matching bases. The CDR3 length is 14 residues. Per germline, CDR1 SGHDT and CDR2 YYEEEE. V was pared by 2 bases and J by 3 bases, with 11 bases between. The CDR3 is CASSFQGIDYGYTF. CDR3 DNA: TGTGCCAGCAGCTTCCAGGGTATAGACTATGGCTACACCTTC.

The gene calls are TRBV7-6 and TRBJ2-5; the match to TRBD1 covers 9 bases. The J segment lost 5 bases and the V segment lost 4 bases, leaving 2 bases of the junction unmatched. Per germline, CDR1 SGHVS and CDR2 FNYEAQ. The CDR3 length is 13 residues. The CDR3 loop is CASSWGQGETQYF. Here the CDR3 DNA reads TGTGCCAGCAGCTGGGGACAGGGTGAGACCCAGTACTTC.

This clone was seen a few times. V and J are TRBV5-1 and TRBJ2-7, with 8 bases lining up with TRBD2. Germline loops: CDR1 SGHRS, CDR2 YFSETQ. The CDR3 covers 15 residues. V dropped 3 bases and J dropped 1; count of bases not matched to a gene: 6. The CDR3 region is CASSSAGGSSYEQYF. The CDR3 DNA sequence: TGCGCCAGCAGCTCCGCGGGAGGCTCATCCTACGAGCAGTACTTC.

This clone was seen only once. This chain connects TRBV10-3 to TRBJ2-1; D perhaps matches TRBD2 (5 bases). The germline gives CDR1 ENHRY, CDR2 SYGVKD. The V and J ends lost 4 bases and 8 bases respectively, with 15 bases between them. This CDR3 region has 14 residues. Written as DNA, the CDR3 is TGTGCCATCAGTGCCTCCCTATGGGGAGATGAGCAGTTCTTC. It yields the protein CAISASLWGDEQFF.

V and J are TRBV5-4 and TRBJ1-1, with 7 positions matching TRBD1. Germline CDR1 reads SGHNT; CDR2 reads YYREEE (reference sequence). Trimming took 5 bases from V and 4 from J; bases not matched to a gene: 8. This CDR3 has 14 residues. CDR3 in DNA: TGTGCCAGCAGGGGTACAGGGGCCCCCACTGAAGCTTTCTTT. Translating it yields CASRGTGAPTEAFF.

The V gene is TRBV7-2, the J gene TRBJ2-7; D is perhaps TRBD1 (6 bases). CDR1 is SGHTA, CDR2 FQGNSA, per germline. The CDR3 extends over 13 amino acids. V lost 5 bases, J lost 2 bases, and 10 bases lay in between. The CDR3 loop is CASSPRTAYEQYF. The CDR3, as DNA: TGTGCCAGCAGCCCGCGGACAGCCTACGAGCAGTACTTC.

The chain uses TRBV5-1 and TRBJ2-5, with D perhaps being TRBD1 or TRBD2 (5 bases each). The assigned J gene may be wrong: the sequence end matches TRBJ2-7 better. CDR3 length equals 14 residues. Germline V gene sequence: CDR1 SGHRS, CDR2 YFSETQ. The CDR3 nucleotides read TGCGCCAGCAGCTTGGGTGGGGGCTCCTACGAGCAGTACTTC. It translates to CASSLGGGSYEQYF.

This CDR3 is CASSFGETYEQYF. Here the CDR3 DNA reads TGTGCCAGCAGCTTCGGAGAAACCTACGAGCAGTACTTC. The gene calls are TRBV7-8 and TRBJ2-7, with D uncertain. CDR1 is SGHVS, CDR2 FQNEAQ, per germline. CDR3 length: 13 residues. Between the trimmed V and J ends, which lost 3 bases and 2 bases, there was a span of 8 bases.

This rearrangement joins TRBV5-1 to TRBJ2-1, with D possibly matching TRBD1 (6 bases). CDR1 and CDR2 (germline): SGHRS, YFSETQ. V lost 0 bases, J lost 5 bases, and 12 bases lay in between. The CDR3 covers 15 residues. CDR3 in DNA: TGCGCCAGCAGCTTGGGTTCAGGGGTCCACAATGAGCAGTTCTTC. Its protein product is CASSLGSGVHNEQFF.